This record concerns one T cell receptor (beta chain) sequence. This record belongs to a study of technical replicates of blood from a few donors. Sequencing used immunoSEQ multiplex PCR; TCRdb keeps in-frame clones, though not all of them. The sample includes tens of thousands of clones, 80% to 95% of them seen just once. The V and J ends lost 2 bases and 7 bases respectively, with 9 bases between them. This CDR3 contains 14 residues. Germline loops: CDR1 MNHEY, CDR2 SMNVEV (reference sequence). The sequenced sample was T cells isolated from PBMCs. The clonotype originates from a human donor in good health. The V gene is TRBV27, the J gene TRBJ1-6; D perhaps matches TRBD1 (5 bases). CDR3 sequence (DNA): TGTGCCAGCAGTTTAGCGGGGCTCAATTCACCCCTCCACTTT. This codes for CASSLAGLNSPLHF.